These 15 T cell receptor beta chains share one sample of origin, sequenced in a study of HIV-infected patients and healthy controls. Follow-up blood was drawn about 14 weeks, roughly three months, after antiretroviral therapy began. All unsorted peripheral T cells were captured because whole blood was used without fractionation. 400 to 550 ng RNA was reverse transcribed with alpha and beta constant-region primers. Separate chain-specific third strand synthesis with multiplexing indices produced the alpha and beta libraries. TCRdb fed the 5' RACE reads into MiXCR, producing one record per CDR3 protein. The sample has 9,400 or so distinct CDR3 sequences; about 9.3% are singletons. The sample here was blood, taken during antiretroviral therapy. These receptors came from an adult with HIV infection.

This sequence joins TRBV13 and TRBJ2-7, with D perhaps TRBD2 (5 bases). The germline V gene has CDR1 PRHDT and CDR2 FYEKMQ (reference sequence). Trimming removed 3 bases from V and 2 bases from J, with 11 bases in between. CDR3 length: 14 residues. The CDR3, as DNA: TGTGCCAGCAGCTTGTGGGAGCGGCCCTACGAGCAGTACTTC. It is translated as CASSLWERPYEQYF.

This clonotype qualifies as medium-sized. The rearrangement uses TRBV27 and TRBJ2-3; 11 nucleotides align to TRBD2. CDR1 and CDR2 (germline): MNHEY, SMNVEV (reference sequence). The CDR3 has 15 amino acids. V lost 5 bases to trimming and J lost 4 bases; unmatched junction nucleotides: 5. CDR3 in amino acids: CASSDSGGASDTQYF. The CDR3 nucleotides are TGTGCCAGCAGTGATAGCGGGGGGGCCTCAGATACGCAGTATTTT.

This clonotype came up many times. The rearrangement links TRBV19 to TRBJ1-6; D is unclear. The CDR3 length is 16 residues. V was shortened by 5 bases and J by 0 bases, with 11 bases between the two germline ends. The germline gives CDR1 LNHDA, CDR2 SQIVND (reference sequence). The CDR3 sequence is CASSPSVPSYNSPLHF. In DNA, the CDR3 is TGTGCCAGTAGTCCTTCGGTACCCTCCTATAATTCACCCCTCCACTTT. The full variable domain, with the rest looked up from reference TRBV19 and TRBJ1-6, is DGGITQSPKYLFRKEGQNVTLSCEQNLNHDAMYWYRQDPGQGLRLIYYSQIVNDFQKGDIAEGYSVSREKKESFPLTVTSAQKNPTAFYLCASSPSVPSYNSPLHFGNGTRLTVT.

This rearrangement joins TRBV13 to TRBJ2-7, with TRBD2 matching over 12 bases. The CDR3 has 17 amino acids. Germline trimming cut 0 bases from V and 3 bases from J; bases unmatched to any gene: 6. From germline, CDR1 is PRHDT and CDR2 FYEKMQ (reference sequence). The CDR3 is CASSLGNPGLAGYEQYF. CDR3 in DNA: TGTGCCAGCAGCTTAGGGAACCCGGGACTAGCGGGCTACGAGCAGTACTTC.

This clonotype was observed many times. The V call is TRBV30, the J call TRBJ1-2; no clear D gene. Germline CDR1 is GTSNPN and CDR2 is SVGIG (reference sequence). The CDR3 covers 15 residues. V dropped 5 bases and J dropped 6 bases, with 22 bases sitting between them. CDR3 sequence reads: CAWDGVGIRAHGYTF. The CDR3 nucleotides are TGTGCCTGGGACGGGGTGGGTATTCGGGCGCATGGCTACACCTTC.

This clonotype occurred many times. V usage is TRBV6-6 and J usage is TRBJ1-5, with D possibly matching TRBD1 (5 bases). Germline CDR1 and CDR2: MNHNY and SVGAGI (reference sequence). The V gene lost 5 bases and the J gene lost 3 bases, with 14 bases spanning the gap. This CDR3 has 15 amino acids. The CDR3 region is CASSQLRQNNQPQHF. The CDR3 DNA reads TGTGCCAGCAGTCAACTTAGACAGAACAATCAGCCCCAGCATTTT.

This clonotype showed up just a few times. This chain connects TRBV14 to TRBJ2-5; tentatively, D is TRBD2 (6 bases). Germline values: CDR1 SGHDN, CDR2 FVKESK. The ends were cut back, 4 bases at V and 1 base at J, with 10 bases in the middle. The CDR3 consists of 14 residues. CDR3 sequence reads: CASSPGLRQETQYF. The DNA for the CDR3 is TGTGCCAGCAGCCCCGGACTACGCCAAGAGACCCAGTACTTC.

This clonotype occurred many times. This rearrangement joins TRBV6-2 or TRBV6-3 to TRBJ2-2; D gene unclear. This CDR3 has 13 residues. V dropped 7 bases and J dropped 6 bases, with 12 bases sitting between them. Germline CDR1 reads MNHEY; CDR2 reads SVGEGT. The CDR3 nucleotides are TGTGCCAGCACCGAAATGATGGCCGGGGAGCTGTTTTTT. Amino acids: CASTEMMAGELFF.

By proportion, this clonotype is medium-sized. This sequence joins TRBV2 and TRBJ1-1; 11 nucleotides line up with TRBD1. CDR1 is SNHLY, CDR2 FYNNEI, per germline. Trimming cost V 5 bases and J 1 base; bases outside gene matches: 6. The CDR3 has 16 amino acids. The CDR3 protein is CASSRDRGIWNTEAFF. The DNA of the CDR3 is TGTGCCAGCAGTCGGGACAGGGGGATTTGGAACACTGAAGCTTTCTTT.

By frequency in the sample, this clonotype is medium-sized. CDR3 sequence (DNA): TGTGCCAGCAGCTTCGCCACACCGGGACAGTTGGAGGACACCGGGGAGCTGTTTTTT. Encoded protein: CASSFATPGQLEDTGELFF. This chain connects TRBV7-3 to TRBJ2-2; 7 bases align to TRBD1. Germline trimming cut 3 bases from V and 3 bases from J; bases unmatched to any gene: 16. CDR3 length: 19 amino acids. Germline CDR1 reads SGHTA; CDR2 reads FQGTGA.

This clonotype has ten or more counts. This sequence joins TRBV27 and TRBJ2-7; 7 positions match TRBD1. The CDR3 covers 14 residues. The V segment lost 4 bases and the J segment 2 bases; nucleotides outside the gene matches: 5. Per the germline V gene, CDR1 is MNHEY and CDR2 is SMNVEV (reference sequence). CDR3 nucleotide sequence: TGTGCCAGCAGTTATTGGGACAGAACCTACGAGCAGTACTTC. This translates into CASSYWDRTYEQYF.

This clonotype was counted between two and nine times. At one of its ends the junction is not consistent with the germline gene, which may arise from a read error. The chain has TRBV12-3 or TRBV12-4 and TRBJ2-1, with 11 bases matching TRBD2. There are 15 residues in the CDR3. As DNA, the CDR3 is TGTGCCAGCAGTCTAGCGGGGGGAAAGTACAATGAGCAGTTCTTC. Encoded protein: CASSLAGGKYNEQFF.

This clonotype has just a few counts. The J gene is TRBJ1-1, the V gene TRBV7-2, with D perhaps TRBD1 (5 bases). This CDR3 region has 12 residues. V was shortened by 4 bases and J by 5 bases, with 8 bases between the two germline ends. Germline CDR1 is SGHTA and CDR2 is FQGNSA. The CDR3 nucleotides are TGTGCCAGCAGCTATGGGGCGACTGAAGCTTTCTTT. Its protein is CASSYGATEAFF.

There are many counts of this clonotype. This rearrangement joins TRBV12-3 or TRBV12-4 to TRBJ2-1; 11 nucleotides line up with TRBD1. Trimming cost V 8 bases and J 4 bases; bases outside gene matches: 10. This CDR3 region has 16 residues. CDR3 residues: CASLYSGTGGYNEQFF. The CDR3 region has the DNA TGTGCCAGCCTTTACTCCGGGACAGGGGGTTACAATGAGCAGTTCTTC.

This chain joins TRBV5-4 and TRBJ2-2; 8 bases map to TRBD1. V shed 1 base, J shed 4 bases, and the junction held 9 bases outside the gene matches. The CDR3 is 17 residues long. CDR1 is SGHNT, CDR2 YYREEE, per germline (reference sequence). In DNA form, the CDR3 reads TGTGCCAGCAGCTTGTATACAGGGGGTGCGGGCACCGGGGAGCTGTTTTTT. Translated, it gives CASSLYTGGAGTGELFF.